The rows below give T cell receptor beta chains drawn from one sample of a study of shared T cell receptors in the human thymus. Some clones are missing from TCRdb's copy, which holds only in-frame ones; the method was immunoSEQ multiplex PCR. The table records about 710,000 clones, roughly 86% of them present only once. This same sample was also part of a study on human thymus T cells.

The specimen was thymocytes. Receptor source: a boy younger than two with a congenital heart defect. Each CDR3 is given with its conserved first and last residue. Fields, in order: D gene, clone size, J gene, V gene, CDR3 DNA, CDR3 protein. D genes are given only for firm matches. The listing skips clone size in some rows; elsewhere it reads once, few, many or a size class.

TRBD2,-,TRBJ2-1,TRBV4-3,TGCGCCAGCAGCCAAGAAATAGTTCACGGAGGAGCGGGATACGACAATGAGCAGTTCTTC,CASSQEIVHGGAGYDNEQFF
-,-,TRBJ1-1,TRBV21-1,TGTGCCAGCAGCAAAGCGCTTTACAAGAACACTGAAGCTTTCTTT,CASSKALYKNTEAFF
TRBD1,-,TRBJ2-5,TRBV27,TGTGCCAGCAGTCCTCTCCGGGACAGGGCCCTAACACCCCAAGAGACCCAGTACTTC,CASSPLRDRALTPQETQYF
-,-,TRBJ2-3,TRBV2,TGTGCCAGCAGTGTTCAGGGTAGACACATTCAGGGTACGCAGTATTTT,CASSVQGRHIQGTQYF
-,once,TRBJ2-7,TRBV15,TGTGCCACCAGCAGAAATCACAGAGAGCGGGTAAAGTCCTACGAGCAGTACTTC,CATSRNHRERVKSYEQYF
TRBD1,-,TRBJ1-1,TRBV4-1,TGCGCCAGCAGCCAGGGACAGTTAATGAACACTGAAGCTTTCTTT,CASSQGQLMNTEAFF
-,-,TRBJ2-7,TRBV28,TGTGCCAGCTGTCTTCTGGCGGGCCAGAGCTCCTACGAGCAGTACTTC,CASCLLAGQSSYEQYF
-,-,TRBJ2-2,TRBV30,TGTGCCTGGAGTGTACTTCGGAGAGACAGGAACACCGGGGAGCTGTTTTTT,CAWSVLRRDRNTGELFF
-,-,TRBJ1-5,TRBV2,TGTGCCAGCAGGGACAAGACAGAAAATAGCAATCAGCCCCAGCATTTT,CASRDKTENSNQPQHF
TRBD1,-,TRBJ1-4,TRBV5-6,TGTGCCAGCAGCTTGTACCGACAGGGTTATAGTGAAAAACTGTTTTTT,CASSLYRQGYSEKLFF
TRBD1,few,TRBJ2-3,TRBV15,TGTGCCACCAGCAGGACCCGGGACAGGGCAGATACGCAGTATTTT,CATSRTRDRADTQYF
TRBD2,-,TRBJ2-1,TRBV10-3,TGTGCCATCAGCGATAATGGGACTATCAATGAGCAGTTCTTC,CAISDNGTINEQFF
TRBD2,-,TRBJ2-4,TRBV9,TGTGCCAGCAGCCCCCGACTAGCGGGAGAAGACAAAAACATTCAGTACTTC,CASSPRLAGEDKNIQYF
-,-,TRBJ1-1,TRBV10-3,TGTGCCATCAGGGGGAGACAGGCCGAGGGTGAAGCTTTCTTT,CAIRGRQAEGEAFF
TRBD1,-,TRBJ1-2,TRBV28,TGTGCCAGCAGTTCCAACCGGGACAGGCAGAGGTATGGCTACACCTTC,CASSSNRDRQRYGYTF
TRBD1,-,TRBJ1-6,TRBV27,TGTGCCAGCAGTCCACTTTCAGGGGGCTATTCACCCCTCCACTTT,CASSPLSGGYSPLHF
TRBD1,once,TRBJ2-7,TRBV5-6,TGTGCCAGCAGCTTGGTGCCGGGACAGGCGGGTGAGCAGTACTTC,CASSLVPGQAGEQYF
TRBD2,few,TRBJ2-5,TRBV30,TGTGCCTGGACCTCTCTAGCGGAAAAAGGTTATGGGACCCAGTACTTC,CAWTSLAEKGYGTQYF
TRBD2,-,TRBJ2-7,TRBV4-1,TGCGCCAGCAGCCAAGCCCTAGCGGGGGGGGCCTACGAGCAGTACTTC,CASSQALAGGAYEQYF
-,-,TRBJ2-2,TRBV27,TGTGCCAGCTATCCCGGGGAGCTGTTTTTT,CASYPGELFF
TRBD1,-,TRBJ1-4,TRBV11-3,TGTGCCAGCAGCGCAACAGGGGAGGTTGGAGAAAAACTGTTTTTT,CASSATGEVGEKLFF
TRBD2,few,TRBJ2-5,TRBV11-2,TGTGCCAGCAGCCTGGGGACTAGCGTACGACAAGAGACCCAGTACTTC,CASSLGTSVRQETQYF
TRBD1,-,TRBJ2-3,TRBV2,TGTGCCAGCAGCCACGGACAGGGGGAGGATACGCAGTATTTT,CASSHGQGEDTQYF
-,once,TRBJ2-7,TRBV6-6,TGTGCCAGCAGTCCACCTGATAGCTCCTACGAGCAGTACTTC,CASSPPDSSYEQYF
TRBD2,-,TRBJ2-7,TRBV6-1,TGTGCCAGCGACGTCTCGGGACTAGCGAGGTACGAGCAGTACTTC,CASDVSGLARYEQYF
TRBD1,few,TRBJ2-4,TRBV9,TGTGCCAGCAGCAAGCAACCCGACAGGGGAGTTGCCAAAAACATTCAGTACTTC,CASSKQPDRGVAKNIQYF
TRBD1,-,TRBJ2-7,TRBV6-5,TGTGCCAGCAGGCCTCCGGGACAGGGGCCCGAGCAGTACTTC,CASRPPGQGPEQYF
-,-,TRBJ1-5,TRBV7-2,TGTGCCAGCAGCTTAGCGAACGAGGAAGAAGGCGATCAGCCCCAGCATTTT,CASSLANEEEGDQPQHF
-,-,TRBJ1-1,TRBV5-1,TGCGCCAGCAGCTTGGTCGCCGGCACTGAAGCTTTCTTT,CASSLVAGTEAFF
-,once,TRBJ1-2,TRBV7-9,TGTGCCAGCAGCTTATTAGCGGGGGGGATGAAGGGCTACACCTTC,CASSLLAGGMKGYTF
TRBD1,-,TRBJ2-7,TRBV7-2,TGTGCCAGCAGCTCCTTCGGACAGGCCTACGAGCAGTACTTC,CASSSFGQAYEQYF
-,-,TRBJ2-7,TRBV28,TGTGCCAGCCTCCCAAGAGGGTTTGATGGATACGAGCAGTACTTC,CASLPRGFDGYEQYF
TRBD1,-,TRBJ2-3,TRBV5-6,TGTGCCAGCAGCTCCGCAGGACAGGGGAATTCCGGTACGCAGTATTTT,CASSSAGQGNSGTQYF
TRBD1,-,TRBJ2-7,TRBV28,TGTGCCAGCAGTATACCAACAGGGGCCGATTACGAGCAGTACTTC,CASSIPTGADYEQYF